This TCR beta chain was found in a study of regulatory T cells in long-lasting Graves disease. Time point described: newly diagnosed GD, antithyroid drugs for less than 3 months. Making the TCR library involved RNA that had been extracted from PBMCs. The V gene lost 5 bases and the J gene lost 3 bases, with 31 bases spanning the gap. Germline V gene data show CDR1 as MNHNS and CDR2 as SASEGT. This CDR3 contains 20 residues. This clonotype was counted many times. Building the TCR beta libraries relied on iRepertoire HTBI primers, and CDR3 regions underwent Arm-PCR. Each CDR3 protein is one row after TCRdb ran MiXCR on the multiplex PCR reads. The sample carries 380,000 or so distinct CDR3 sequences, around 15% recorded once. These same data were also listed under a study on T cells in Graves' hyperthyroidism and ophthalmopathy. In that study: Graves' hyperthyroidism without ophthalmopathy progression within 18 months was termed stable. The study excluded patients with uncontrolled infection, other autoimmune disease, pregnancy or lactation.

The V and J genes are TRBV6-1 and TRBJ1-1; possible D gene TRBD1, 5 bases. Here the sequenced sample was peripheral blood mononuclear cells (PBMCs), taken at new diagnosis, from a patient treated with antithyroid drugs. The TCR originated in a young woman with Graves disease. CDR3 sequence reads: CASSRGGFPFTSSTYTEAFF. For the CDR3, the DNA is TGTGCCAGCAGTAGGGGCGGGTTCCCGTTTACGTCTTCTACGTACACTGAAGCTTTCTTT.